The entry that follows covers one T cell receptor (beta chain) sequence. The data derive from a study of blood T cell repertoires in COVID-19. Data came from immunoSEQ multiplex PCR; TCRdb stores just in-frame clones and leaves some out. The table includes 150,000 to 200,000 clones, approximately 85% detected once. The CDR3 is 15 residues long. Trimming took 2 bases from V and 12 from J; bases not matched to a gene: 14. CDR1 and CDR2 (germline): MNHNS, SASEGT. The rearrangement uses TRBV6-1 and TRBJ1-1; 8 bases align to TRBD1. The sample consisted of PBMCs or T cells enriched from blood (not recorded which). The sequence came from a man between 40 and 49 years old who had recovered from COVID-19. CDR3: CASSELDRGSSASFF. CDR3 nucleotides: TGTGCCAGCAGTGAATTAGACAGGGGCTCGAGCGCGTCTTTCTTT.